This TCR beta chain was obtained from a study of cytomegalovirus exposure and HLA in healthy donors. The assay was immunoSEQ multiplex PCR, and TCRdb's table has in-frame clones only and misses some. This sample carries 71,000 or so clones, 94% of them seen once, and the ten largest clones take 1%. This CDR3 is 14 amino acids long. V lost 3 bases and J 1 base, leaving 4 bases between the germline ends. From germline, CDR1 is MRHNA and CDR2 SNTAGT. This TCR was recovered from a woman in her late teens or twenties in good health and CMV-seronegative. The chain couples TRBV6-4 to TRBJ2-6; D gene unclear. The material sequenced was PBMCs. The CDR3 nucleotides read TGTGCCAGCAGTGAACAGTCTGGGGCCAACGTCCTGACTTTC. Protein sequence: CASSEQSGANVLTF.